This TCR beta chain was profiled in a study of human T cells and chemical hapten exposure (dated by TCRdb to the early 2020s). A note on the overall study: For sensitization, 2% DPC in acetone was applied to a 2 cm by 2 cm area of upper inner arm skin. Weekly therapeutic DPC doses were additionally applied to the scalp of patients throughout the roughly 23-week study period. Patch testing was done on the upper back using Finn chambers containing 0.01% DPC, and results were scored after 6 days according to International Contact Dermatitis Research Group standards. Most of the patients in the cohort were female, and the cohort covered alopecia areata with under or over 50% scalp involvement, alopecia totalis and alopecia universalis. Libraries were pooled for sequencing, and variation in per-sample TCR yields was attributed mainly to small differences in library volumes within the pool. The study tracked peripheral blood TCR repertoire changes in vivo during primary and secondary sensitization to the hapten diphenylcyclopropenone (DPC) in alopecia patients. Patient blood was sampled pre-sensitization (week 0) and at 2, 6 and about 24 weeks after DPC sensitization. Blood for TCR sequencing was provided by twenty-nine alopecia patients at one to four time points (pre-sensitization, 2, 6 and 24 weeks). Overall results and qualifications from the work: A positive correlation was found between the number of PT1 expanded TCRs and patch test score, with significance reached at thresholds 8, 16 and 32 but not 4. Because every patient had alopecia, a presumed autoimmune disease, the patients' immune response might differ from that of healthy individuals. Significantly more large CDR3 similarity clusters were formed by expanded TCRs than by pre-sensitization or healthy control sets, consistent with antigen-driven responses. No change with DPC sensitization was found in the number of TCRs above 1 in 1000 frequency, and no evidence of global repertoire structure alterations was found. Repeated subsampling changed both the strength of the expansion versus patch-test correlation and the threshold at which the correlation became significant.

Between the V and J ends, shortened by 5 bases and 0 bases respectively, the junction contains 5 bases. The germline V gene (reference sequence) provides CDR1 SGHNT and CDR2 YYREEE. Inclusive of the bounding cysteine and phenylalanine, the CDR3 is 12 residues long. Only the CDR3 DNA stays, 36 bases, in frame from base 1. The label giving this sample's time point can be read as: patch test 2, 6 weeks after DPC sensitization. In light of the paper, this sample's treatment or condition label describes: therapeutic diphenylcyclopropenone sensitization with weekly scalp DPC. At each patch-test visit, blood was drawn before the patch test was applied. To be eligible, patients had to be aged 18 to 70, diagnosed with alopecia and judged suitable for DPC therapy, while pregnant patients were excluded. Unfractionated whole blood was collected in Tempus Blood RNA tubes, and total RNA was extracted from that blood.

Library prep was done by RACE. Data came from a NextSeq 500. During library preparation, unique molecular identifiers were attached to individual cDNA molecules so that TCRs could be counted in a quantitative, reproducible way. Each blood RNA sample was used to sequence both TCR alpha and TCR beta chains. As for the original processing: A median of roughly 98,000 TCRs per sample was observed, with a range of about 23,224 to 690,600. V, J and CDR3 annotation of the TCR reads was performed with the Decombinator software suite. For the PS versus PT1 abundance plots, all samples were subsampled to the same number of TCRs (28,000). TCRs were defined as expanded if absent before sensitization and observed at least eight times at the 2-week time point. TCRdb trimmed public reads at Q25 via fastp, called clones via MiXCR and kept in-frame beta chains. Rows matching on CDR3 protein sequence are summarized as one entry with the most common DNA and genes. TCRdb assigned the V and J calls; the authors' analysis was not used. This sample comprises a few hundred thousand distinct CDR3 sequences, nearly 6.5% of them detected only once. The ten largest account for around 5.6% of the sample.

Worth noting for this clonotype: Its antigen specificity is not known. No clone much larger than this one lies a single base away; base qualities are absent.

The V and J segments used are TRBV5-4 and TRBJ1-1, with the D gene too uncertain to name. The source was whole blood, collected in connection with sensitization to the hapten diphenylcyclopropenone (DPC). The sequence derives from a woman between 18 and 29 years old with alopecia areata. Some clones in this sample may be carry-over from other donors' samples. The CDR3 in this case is CASRTLNTEAFF. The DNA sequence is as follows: TGTGCCAGCAGGACATTGAACACTGAAGCTTTCTTT.